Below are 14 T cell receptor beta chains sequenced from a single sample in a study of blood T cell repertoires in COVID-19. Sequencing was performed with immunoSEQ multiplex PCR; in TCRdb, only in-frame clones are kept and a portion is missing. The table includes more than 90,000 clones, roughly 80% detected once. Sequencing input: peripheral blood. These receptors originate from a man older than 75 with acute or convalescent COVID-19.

CDR3 amino acids: CASSLGLNEAFF. The CDR3 DNA sequence: TGTGCCAGCTCACTTGGGCTCAATGAAGCTTTCTTT. J is TRBJ1-1 and V is TRBV18; D not resolved. The ends were cut back, 4 bases at V and 7 bases at J, with 10 bases in the middle. Germline V gene data show CDR1 as KGHSH and CDR2 as LQKENI. The CDR3 has 12 residues.

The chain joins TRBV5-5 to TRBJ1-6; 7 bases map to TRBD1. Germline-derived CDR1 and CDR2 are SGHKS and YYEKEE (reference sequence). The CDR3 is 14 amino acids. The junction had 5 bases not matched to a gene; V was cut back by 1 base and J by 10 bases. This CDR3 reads CASSLWTGRSPLHF. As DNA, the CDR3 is TGTGCCAGCAGCTTGTGGACAGGCAGGTCACCCCTCCACTTT.

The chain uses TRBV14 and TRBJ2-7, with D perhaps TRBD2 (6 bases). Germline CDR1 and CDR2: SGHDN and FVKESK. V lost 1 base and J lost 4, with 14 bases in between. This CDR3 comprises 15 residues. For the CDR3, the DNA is TGTGCCAGCAGCCAAGGGAGGGGAGCCATGTACGAGCAGTACTTC. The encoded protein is CASSQGRGAMYEQYF.

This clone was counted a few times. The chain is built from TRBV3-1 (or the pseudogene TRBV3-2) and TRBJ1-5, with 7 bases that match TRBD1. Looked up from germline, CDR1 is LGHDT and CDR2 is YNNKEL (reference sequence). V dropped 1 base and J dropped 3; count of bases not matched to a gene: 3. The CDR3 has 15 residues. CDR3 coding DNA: TGTGCCAGCAGCCAAGGACAGGGTGTCAATCAGCCCCAGCATTTT. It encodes CASSQGQGVNQPQHF.

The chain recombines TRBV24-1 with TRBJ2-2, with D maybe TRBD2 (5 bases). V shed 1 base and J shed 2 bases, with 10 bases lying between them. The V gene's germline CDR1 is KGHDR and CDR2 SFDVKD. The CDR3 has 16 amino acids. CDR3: CATSDLASSNTGELFF. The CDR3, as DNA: TGTGCCACCAGTGATTTAGCTAGCTCTAACACCGGGGAGCTGTTTTTT.

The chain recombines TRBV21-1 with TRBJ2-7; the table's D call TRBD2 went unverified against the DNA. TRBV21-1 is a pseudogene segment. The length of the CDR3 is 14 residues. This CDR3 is CASSSWGGSYEQYF. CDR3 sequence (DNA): TGTGCCAGCAGCTCCTGGGGGGGATCCTACGAGCAGTACTTC.

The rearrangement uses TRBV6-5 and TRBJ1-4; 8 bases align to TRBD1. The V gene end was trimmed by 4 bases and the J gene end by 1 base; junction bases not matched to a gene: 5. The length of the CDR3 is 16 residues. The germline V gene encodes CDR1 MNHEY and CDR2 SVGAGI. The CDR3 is CASSSRRGQTNEKLFF. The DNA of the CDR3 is TGTGCCAGCAGTTCCCGCAGGGGGCAAACTAATGAAAAACTGTTTTTT.

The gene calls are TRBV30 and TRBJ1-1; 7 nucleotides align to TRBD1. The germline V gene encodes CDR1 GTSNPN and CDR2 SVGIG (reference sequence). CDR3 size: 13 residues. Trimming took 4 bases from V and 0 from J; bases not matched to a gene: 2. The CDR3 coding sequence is TGTGCCTGGATGGACAGGCTGAACACTGAAGCTTTCTTT. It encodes CAWMDRLNTEAFF.

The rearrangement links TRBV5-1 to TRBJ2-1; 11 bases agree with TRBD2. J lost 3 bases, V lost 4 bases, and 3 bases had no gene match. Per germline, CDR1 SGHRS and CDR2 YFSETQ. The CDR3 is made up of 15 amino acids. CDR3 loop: CASSPLAGDYNEQFF. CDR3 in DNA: TGCGCCAGCAGCCCACTAGCGGGGGACTACAATGAGCAGTTCTTC.

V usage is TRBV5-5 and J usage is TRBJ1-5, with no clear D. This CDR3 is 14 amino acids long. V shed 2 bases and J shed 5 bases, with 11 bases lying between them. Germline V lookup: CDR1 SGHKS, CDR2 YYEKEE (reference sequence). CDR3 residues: CASSFKAVDQPQHF. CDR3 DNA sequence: TGTGCCAGCAGCTTCAAAGCTGTGGATCAGCCCCAGCATTTT. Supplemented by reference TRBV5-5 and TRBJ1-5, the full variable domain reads DAGVTQSPTHLIKTRGQQVTLRCSPISGHKSVSWYQQVLGQGPQFIFQYYEKEERGRGNFPDRFSARQFPNYSSELNVNALLLGDSALYLCASSFKAVDQPQHFGDGTRLSIL.

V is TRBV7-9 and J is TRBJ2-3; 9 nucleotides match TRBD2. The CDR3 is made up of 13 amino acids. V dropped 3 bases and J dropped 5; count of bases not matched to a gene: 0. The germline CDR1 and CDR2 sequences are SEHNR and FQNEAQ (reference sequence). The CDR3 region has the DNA TGTGCCAGCAGCTTGACTAGCGGAGATACGCAGTATTTT. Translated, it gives CASSLTSGDTQYF.

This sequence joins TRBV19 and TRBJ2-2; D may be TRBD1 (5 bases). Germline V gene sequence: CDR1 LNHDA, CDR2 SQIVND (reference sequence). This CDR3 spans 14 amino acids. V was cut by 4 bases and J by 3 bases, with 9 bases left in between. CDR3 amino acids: CASSTRADTGELFF. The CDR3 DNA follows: TGTGCCAGTAGTACCAGGGCGGACACCGGGGAGCTGTTTTTT.

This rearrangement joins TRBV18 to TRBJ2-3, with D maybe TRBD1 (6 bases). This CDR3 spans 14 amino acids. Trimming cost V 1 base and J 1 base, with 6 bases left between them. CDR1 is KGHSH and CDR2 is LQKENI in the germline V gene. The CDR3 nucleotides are TGTGCCAGCTCACCACGACAGGGCACAGATACGCAGTATTTT. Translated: CASSPRQGTDTQYF. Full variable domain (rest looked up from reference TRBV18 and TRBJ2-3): NAGVMQNPRHLVRRRGQEARLRCSPMKGHSHVYWYRQLPEEGLKFMVYLQKENIIDESGMPKERFSAEFPKEGPSILRIQQVVRGDSAAYFCASSPRQGTDTQYFGPGTRLTVL.

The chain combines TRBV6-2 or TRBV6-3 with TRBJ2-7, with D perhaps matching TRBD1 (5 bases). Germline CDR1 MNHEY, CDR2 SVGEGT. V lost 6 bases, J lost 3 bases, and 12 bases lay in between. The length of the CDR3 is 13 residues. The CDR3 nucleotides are TGTGCCAGCAGCAAAGGGGTGAACTACGAGCAGTACTTC. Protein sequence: CASSKGVNYEQYF.